This T cell receptor (beta chain) was sequenced in a study of blood T cell repertoires in COVID-19 (dated by TCRdb to 2018 to 2020). With regard to the full study: Samples covering the acute and convalescent phases of COVID-19 were provided by collaborators in the United States, Italy and Spain. The prospective study material was composed of cDNA or gDNA derived from T cells, B-cell-depleted T cells, or PBMCs. The dataset comprised deeply sampled blood TCRbeta repertoires from subjects exposed to, actively infected with, or recovered from COVID-19. A freely available public database, intended as a resource for researchers studying the immune response to SARS-CoV-2, is where the repertoires were released. Samples were obtained from the ongoing ImmuneRACE study (first 160 participants) and from over 1,000 subjects provided by 6 global collaborators. Sample metadata almost always included a de-identified subject ID, COVID-19 status, age in years and sex. Where HLA class I and class II types were available, the types were taken from metadata supplied by the sample provider, not from assay-based typing.

Whole blood was collected in K2EDTA tubes by collaborating institutions according to the institutions' own protocols. Collaborator samples were shipped for TCRbeta analysis as frozen whole blood, isolated PBMCs, or DNA extracted from either sample type. In regard to this clone: What this receptor recognizes is not known. Per-base quality was not reported, and no clone a single base away is much larger than it.

The paper's findings and limits, for the study overall: Clinical and demographic metadata were provided uncurated, with the amount varying by source and participant.

The immunoSEQ Assay, a bias-controlled multiplex PCR, was used to amplify TCRbeta CDR3 regions from genomic DNA. As for the authors' bioinformatics: Nucleated cell counts per sample were estimated from amplification of reference gene primers within the assay. To quantify the absolute abundance of each unique TCRbeta CDR3 rearrangement, sequence reads were collapsed and filtered. For each sample, productive Simpson clonality was calculated as the square root of Simpson's diversity index over productive rearrangements. Here the immuneACCESS table is served through TCRdb, limited to in-frame sequences with V and J called. Missing clones are a known gap in these copies; in checked studies unresolved V genes cover under half, and the rest lacks a known reason. For V, J and clone size, that table is used; D and trimming come from the DNA. Here the sample has approximately 100,000 clones; around 87% occur a single time. Approximately 10% of the sample is in the top ten clones.

This TCR was sampled from a woman aged 25 to 45 with acute or convalescent COVID-19. Sequencing used peripheral blood.

The CDR3 amino acid sequence is: CASSPTAYNEQFF. The bases are TGTGCCAGCAGCCCGACAGCTTACAATGAGCAGTTCTTC. Recombination linked TRBV3-1 (or the pseudogene TRBV3-2) to TRBJ2-1; possibly the D gene is TRBD1, per 5 matching bases. Reading from cysteine to phenylalanine, the CDR3 counts 13 amino acids. Kept here is only the CDR3 DNA, which spans 39 bases and is read in frame from base 1. V loses 4 bases, J loses 4 bases, and the germline ends lie 8 bases apart. The CDR1 and CDR2 encoded by the germline V gene (reference sequence) are LGHDT and YNNKEL.